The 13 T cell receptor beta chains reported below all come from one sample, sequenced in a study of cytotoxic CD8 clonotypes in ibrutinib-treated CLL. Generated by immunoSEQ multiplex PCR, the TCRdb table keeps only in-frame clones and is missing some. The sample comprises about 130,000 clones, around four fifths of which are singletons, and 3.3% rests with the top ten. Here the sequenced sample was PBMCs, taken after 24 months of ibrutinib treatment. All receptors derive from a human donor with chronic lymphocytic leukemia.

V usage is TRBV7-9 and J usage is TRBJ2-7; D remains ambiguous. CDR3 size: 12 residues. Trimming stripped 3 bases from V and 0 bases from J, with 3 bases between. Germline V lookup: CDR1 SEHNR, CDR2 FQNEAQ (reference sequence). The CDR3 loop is CASSLSSYEQYF. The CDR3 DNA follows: TGTGCCAGCAGCTTGAGCTCCTACGAGCAGTACTTC.

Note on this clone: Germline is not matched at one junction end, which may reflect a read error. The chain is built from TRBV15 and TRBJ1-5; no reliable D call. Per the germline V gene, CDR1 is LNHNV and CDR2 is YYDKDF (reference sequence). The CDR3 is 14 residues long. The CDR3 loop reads CATRRDSYNQPQHF. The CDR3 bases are TGTGCCACCAGGAGAGACTCCTACAATCAGCCCCAGCATTTT.

In DNA, the CDR3 is TGTGCCAGCAGCTTAGGGTTCCAGGGCTCATCTGGAAACACCATATATTTT. This translates into CASSLGFQGSSGNTIYF. The chain uses TRBV11-2 and TRBJ1-3, with D possibly TRBD1 on 5 matching bases. The V end was cut by 1 base, the J end by 1 base, with 14 bases between. The CDR3 has 17 amino acids. Germline V gene lookup returns CDR1 SGHAT and CDR2 FQNNGV.

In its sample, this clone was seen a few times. The CDR3 protein is CASSLSPQNNEKLFF. The CDR3, as DNA: TGCGCCAGCAGCTTGAGCCCACAGAATAATGAAAAACTGTTTTTT. The chain has TRBV5-1 and TRBJ1-4; D remains unclear. Germline V gene lookup returns CDR1 SGHRS and CDR2 YFSETQ. The CDR3 is 15 amino acids. V was pared by 1 base and J by 4 bases, with 11 bases between. The variable domain in full, completed from reference TRBV5-1 and TRBJ1-4, reads KAGVTQTPRYLIKTRGQQVTLSCSPISGHRSVSWYQQTPGQGLQFLFEYFSETQRNKGNFPGRFSGRQFSNSRSEMNVSTLELGDSALYLCASSLSPQNNEKLFFGSGTQLSVL.

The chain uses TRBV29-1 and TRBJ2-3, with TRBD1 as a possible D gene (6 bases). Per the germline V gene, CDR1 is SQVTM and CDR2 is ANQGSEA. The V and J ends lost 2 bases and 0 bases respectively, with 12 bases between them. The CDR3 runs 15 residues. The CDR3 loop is CSVESTGSSTDTQYF. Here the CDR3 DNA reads TGCAGCGTTGAATCCACAGGGTCAAGCACAGATACGCAGTATTTT.

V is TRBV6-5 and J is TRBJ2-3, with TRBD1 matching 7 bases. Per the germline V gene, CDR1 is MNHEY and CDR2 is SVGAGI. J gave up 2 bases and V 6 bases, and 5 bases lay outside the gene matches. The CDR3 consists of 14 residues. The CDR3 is CASRPGQSTDTQYF. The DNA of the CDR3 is TGTGCCAGCAGGCCGGGACAGTCCACAGATACGCAGTATTTT.

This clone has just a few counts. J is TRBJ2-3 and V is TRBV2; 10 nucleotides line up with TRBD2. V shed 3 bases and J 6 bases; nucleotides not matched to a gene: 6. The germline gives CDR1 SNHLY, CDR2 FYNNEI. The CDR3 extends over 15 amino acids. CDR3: CASSDTSGGADTQYF. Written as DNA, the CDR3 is TGTGCCAGCAGTGATACCAGCGGGGGGGCGGATACGCAGTATTTT. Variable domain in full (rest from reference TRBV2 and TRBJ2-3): EPEVTQTPSHQVTQMGQEVILRCVPISNHLYFYWYRQILGQKVEFLVSFYNNEISEKSEIFDDQFSVERPDGSNFTLKIRSTKLEDSAMYFCASSDTSGGADTQYFGPGTRLTVL.

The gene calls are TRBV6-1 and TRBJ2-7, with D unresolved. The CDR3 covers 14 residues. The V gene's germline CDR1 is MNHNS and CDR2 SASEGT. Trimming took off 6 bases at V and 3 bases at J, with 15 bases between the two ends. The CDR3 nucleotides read TGTGCCAGCAGGGCATCCTGGGCATACTACGAGCAGTACTTC. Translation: CASRASWAYYEQYF.

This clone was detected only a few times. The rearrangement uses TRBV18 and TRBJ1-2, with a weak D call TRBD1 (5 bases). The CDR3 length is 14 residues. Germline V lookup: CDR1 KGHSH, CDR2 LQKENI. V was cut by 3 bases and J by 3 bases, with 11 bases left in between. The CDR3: CASSPVTADYGYTF. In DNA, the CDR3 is TGTGCCAGCTCACCCGTGACAGCAGACTATGGCTACACCTTC.

CDR3 loop: CASSLDPGVGDTQYF. CDR3 in DNA: TGTGCCAGCAGCTTAGACCCGGGGGTAGGAGATACGCAGTATTTT. The V gene is TRBV11-2, the J gene TRBJ2-3, with TRBD2 as a possible D gene (6 bases). Germline loops: CDR1 SGHAT, CDR2 FQNNGV. CDR3 length: 15 amino acids. V was clipped by 0 bases and J by 5 bases, with 12 bases between them.

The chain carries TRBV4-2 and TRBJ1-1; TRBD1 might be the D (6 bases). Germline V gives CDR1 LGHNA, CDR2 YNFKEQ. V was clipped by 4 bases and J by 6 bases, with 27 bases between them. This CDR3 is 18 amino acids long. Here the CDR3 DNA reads TGTGCCAGCAGCCCAGCCAAGGGACCACAGGGTGGGGTCGCTGAAGCTTTCTTT. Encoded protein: CASSPAKGPQGGVAEAFF.

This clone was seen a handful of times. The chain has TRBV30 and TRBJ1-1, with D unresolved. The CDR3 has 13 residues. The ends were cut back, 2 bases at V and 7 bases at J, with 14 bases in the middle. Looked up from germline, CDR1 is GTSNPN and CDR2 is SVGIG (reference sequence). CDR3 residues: CAWSRRGWDEAFF. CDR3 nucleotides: TGTGCCTGGAGTCGTAGAGGGTGGGATGAAGCTTTCTTT.

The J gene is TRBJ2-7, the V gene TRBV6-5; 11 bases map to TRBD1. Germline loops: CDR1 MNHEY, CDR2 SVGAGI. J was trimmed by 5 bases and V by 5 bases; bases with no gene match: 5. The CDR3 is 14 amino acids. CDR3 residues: CASSKDRGRDEQYF. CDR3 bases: TGTGCCAGCAGTAAGGACAGGGGGCGCGACGAGCAGTACTTC.